This T cell receptor (beta chain) appears in the sequencing data of a study of control samples from healthy donors and cancer patients. TCRdb's table, derived via immunoSEQ multiplex PCR, lists solely in-frame clones and lacks some. Among some 67,000 clones, roughly 90% were seen once, and the ten largest hold over 15%. The CDR3 runs to 16 residues. CDR1 and CDR2 (germline): LGHDT, YNNKEL (reference sequence). V lost 3 bases to trimming and J lost 1 base, with 16 bases between them. The clonotype originates from a man aged 55 to 70 with lung cancer. Material for sequencing was PBMCs. This rearrangement joins TRBV3-1 (or the pseudogene TRBV3-2) to TRBJ2-7, with D perhaps assigned TRBD1 or TRBD2 (7 bases each). CDR3 DNA sequence: TGTGCCAGCAGCCAGTCAGGGGGGGGGCGGTCCTACGAGCAGTACTTC. It codes for CASSQSGGGRSYEQYF.